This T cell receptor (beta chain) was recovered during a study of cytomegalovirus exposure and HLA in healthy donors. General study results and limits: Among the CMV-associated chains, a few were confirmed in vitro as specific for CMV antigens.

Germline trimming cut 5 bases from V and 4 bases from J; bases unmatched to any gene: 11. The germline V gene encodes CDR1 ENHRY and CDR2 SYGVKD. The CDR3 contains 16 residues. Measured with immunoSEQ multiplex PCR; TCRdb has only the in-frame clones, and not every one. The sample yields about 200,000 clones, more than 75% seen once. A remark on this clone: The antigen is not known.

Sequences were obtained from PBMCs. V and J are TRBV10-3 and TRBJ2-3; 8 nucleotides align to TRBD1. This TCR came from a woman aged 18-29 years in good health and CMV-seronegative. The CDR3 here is CAISFQGASSSDTQYF. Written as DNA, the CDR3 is TGTGCCATCAGTTTTCAGGGGGCGAGTTCCTCAGATACGCAGTATTTT.